This T cell receptor (beta chain) was recorded in a study of cytomegalovirus exposure and HLA in healthy donors. Trimming removed 6 bases from V and 3 bases from J; junction bases left unmatched: 21. Looked up from germline, CDR1 is MDHEN and CDR2 is SYDVKM. The length of the CDR3 is 20 residues. The PCR was carried out with 60 Vbeta primers and 13 Jbeta primers. Repertoires were generated with immunoSEQ multiplex PCR, while TCRdb's copy carries only in-frame clones and drops some. The sample includes about 160,000 clones, 68% of them seen just once. The TCR originated in a middle-aged woman in good health and CMV-seropositive. Specimen: PBMCs. This chain links TRBV28 with TRBJ2-2; 8 bases match TRBD2. This CDR3 reads CASSSPPWALGLGDTGELFF. CDR3 DNA sequence: TGTGCCAGCAGCTCTCCTCCCTGGGCCCTGGGACTAGGAGACACCGGGGAGCTGTTTTTT.